The entry below gives a single T cell receptor beta chain sequence along with its context. The sample holds many counts of this clonotype. Its antigen has not been determined. Base-call qualities are not available, and no considerably larger clone is one nucleotide away. The time point label, read with the paper, signifies: pre-sensitization, week 0. This specimen's treatment or condition label, interpreted: therapeutic diphenylcyclopropenone sensitization with weekly scalp DPC. At each patch-test visit, blood was drawn before the patch test was applied. To be eligible, patients had to be aged 18 to 70, diagnosed with alopecia and judged suitable for DPC therapy, while pregnant patients were excluded. Total RNA was isolated from unfractionated whole blood collected in Tempus Blood RNA tubes. Here V drops 2 bases and J drops 5 bases, and the junction holds 3 bases not matched to any gene. The CDR3 starts with the cysteine, ends with the phenylalanine, and has 14 residues. Only the CDR3 DNA is retained, 42 bases long and in frame from the first base. CDR1 is given as DFQATT and CDR2 as SNEGSKA, both from the germline V gene (reference sequence).

The data belong to a study of human T cells and chemical hapten exposure (dated by TCRdb to the early 2020s). With respect to the entire study: For sensitization, 2% DPC in acetone was applied to a 2 cm by 2 cm area of upper inner arm skin. Blood was sampled from patients pre-sensitization (week 0) and at 2, 6 and about 24 weeks after DPC sensitization. Roughly 30 alopecia patients provided blood for TCR sequencing at one to four time points (pre-sensitization, 2, 6 and 24 weeks). Libraries were pooled for sequencing, and per-sample TCR yields varied mainly because of small differences in library volumes within the pool. The study tracked peripheral blood TCR repertoire changes in vivo during primary and secondary sensitization to the hapten diphenylcyclopropenone (DPC) in alopecia patients. Patients additionally received weekly therapeutic DPC doses to the scalp throughout the approximately 22-week study period. Alopecia areata with under or over 50% scalp involvement, alopecia totalis and alopecia universalis were represented in the patient cohort, which was mostly female. Patch testing was done on the upper back using Finn chambers containing 0.01% DPC, and results were scored after 6 days according to International Contact Dermatitis Research Group standards. What the work shows at the level of the full study, not this receptor alone: Because all patients had alopecia, a presumed autoimmune disease, the immune response of the patients might differ from that of healthy individuals. The number of PT1 expanded TCRs positively correlated with patch test score, significant at thresholds 8, 16 and 32 but not 4. No change with DPC sensitization was found in the number of TCRs above 1 in 1000 frequency, and no evidence of global repertoire structure alterations was found. Significantly more large CDR3 similarity clusters were formed by expanded TCRs than by pre-sensitization or healthy control sets, consistent with antigen-driven responses. After repeated subsampling, changes were observed in the strength of the expansion versus patch-test correlation and in the threshold at which the correlation became significant.

Library generation was performed with RACE. TCRdb names NextSeq 500 as the instrument used. Library preparation attached unique molecular identifiers to individual cDNA molecules for quantitative, reproducible TCR counting. Each blood RNA sample was used to sequence both TCR alpha and TCR beta chains. In the source study's methods: A median of roughly 99,000 TCRs per sample was observed, with a range of roughly 20,000 to 750,000. The Decombinator software suite was used to annotate the V, J and CDR3 of the TCR reads. Every sample was subsampled to the same number of TCRs (28,000) for the PS versus PT1 abundance plots. Expanded TCRs were defined as absent before sensitization and observed at least eight times at the 2-week time point. The public sequencing data were trimmed at Q25 with fastp and processed into clonotypes with MiXCR by TCRdb, which kept only in-frame beta chains. CDR3 protein duplicates are merged, each entry listing the most common genes and DNA. TCRdb's processing, not the authors' own work, is the source of the V and J calls. The table for this sample lists around 60,000 distinct CDR3 sequences; 6.7% of them were counted only once. Clones ranked in the top ten supply 1.5% to 2% of the sample.

The sequence is built from TRBV20-1 and TRBJ2-5, with 12 bases aligning to TRBD2. Source: whole blood, taken in connection with sensitization to the hapten diphenylcyclopropenone (DPC). This sequence originates from a woman younger than 45 with alopecia areata. Some clones in this sample may be carry-over from other donors' samples. The nucleotide sequence is TGCAGTGCTAGAACTAGCGGGGGGCCGGAGACCCAGTACTTC. This yields the protein CSARTSGGPETQYF.